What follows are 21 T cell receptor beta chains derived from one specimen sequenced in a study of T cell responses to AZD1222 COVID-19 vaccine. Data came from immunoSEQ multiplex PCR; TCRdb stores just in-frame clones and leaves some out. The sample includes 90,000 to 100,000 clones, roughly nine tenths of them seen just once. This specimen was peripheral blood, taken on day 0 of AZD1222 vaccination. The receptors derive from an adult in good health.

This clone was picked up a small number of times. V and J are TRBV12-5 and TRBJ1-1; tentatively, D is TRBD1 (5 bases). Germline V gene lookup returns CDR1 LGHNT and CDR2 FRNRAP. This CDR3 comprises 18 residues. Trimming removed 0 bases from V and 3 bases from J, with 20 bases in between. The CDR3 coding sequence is TGTGCTAGTGGTTTGGTATCCCAGGGCTTTGAGGCGGACACTGAAGCTTTCTTT. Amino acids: CASGLVSQGFEADTEAFF.

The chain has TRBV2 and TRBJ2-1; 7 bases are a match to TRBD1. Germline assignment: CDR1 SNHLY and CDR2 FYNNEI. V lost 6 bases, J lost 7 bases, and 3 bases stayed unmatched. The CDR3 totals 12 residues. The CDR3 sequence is CASRDRQNEQFF. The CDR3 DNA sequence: TGTGCCAGCAGGGACAGGCAGAATGAGCAGTTCTTC. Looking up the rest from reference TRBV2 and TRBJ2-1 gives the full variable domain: EPEVTQTPSHQVTQMGQEVILRCVPISNHLYFYWYRQILGQKVEFLVSFYNNEISEKSEIFDDQFSVERPDGSNFTLKIRSTKLEDSAMYFCASRDRQNEQFFGPGTRLTVL.

DNA for the CDR3: TGTGCCAGCAGTGACACAGGGGTCTATGGCTACACCTTC. This translates into CASSDTGVYGYTF. The V and J genes are TRBV6-2 or TRBV6-3 and TRBJ1-2, with 7 bases lining up with TRBD1. The CDR3 spans 13 residues. Germline V CDR1 and CDR2: MNHEY, SVGEGT. J lost 4 bases, V lost 5 bases, and 4 bases had no gene match.

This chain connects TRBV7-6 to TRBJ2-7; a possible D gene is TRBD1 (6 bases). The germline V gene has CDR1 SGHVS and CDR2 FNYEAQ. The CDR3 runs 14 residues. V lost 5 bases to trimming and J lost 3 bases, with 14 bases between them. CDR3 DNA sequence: TGTGCCAGCAGCGCCAGGGGAAGGGGCTACGAGCAGTACTTC. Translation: CASSARGRGYEQYF.

CDR3 bases: TGTGCCAGCAGTGAAAGCCAAGGGGCCGCCGGCAAACTGTTTTTT. It is translated as CASSESQGAAGKLFF. V usage is TRBV25-1 and J usage is TRBJ1-4; a possible D gene is TRBD1 (5 bases). V lost 2 bases, J lost 11 bases, and 18 bases lay in between. Germline CDR1 is MGHDK and CDR2 is SYGVNS. The CDR3 is 15 residues long.

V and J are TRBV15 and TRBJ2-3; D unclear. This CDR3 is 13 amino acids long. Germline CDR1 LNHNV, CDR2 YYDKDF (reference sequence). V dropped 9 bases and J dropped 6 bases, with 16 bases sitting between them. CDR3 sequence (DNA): TGTGCCACTCGGGTCGTGGGTAATGATACGCAGTATTTT. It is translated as CATRVVGNDTQYF.

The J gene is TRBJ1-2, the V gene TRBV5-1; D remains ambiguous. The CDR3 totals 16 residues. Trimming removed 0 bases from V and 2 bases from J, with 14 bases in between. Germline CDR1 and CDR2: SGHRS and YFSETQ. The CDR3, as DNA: TGCGCCAGCAGCTTGGAGGGCAACCATCCGAACTATGGCTACACCTTC. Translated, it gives CASSLEGNHPNYGYTF.

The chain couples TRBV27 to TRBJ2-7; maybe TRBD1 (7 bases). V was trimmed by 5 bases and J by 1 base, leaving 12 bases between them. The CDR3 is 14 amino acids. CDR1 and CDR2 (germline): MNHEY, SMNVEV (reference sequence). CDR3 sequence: CASSPQGGSYEQYF. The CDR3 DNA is TGTGCCAGCAGTCCCCAGGGGGGTTCCTACGAGCAGTACTTC.

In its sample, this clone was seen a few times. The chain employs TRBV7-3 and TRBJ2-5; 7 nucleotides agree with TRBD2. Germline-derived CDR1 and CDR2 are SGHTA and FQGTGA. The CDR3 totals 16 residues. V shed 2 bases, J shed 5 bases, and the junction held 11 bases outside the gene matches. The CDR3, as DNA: TGTGCCAGCAGCTTAGCTGGACCCGGGGGGTATGAGACCCAGTACTTC. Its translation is CASSLAGPGGYETQYF.

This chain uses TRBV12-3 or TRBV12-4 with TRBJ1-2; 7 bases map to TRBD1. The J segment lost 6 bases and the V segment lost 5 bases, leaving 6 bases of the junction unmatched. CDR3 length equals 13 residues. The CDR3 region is CASSTTGKHGYTF. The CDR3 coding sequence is TGTGCCAGCAGTACGACAGGGAAACATGGCTACACCTTC.

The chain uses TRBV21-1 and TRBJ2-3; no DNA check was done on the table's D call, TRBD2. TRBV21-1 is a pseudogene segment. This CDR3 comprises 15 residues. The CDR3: CASSIFRGYADTQYF. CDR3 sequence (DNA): TGTGCCAGCAGCATTTTTCGGGGGTACGCAGATACGCAGTATTTT.

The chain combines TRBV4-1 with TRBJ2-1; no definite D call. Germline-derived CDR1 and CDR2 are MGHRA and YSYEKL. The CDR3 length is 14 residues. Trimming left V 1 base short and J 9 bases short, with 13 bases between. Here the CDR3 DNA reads TGCGCCAGCAGCCAAGCCACCCCCTCCACTGAGCAGTTCTTC. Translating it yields CASSQATPSTEQFF.

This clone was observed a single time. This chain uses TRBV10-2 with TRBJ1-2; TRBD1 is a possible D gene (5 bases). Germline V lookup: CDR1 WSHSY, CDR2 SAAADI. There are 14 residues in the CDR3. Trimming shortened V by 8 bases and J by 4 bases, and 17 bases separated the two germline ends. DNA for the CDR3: TGCGCCAGCCTAGGACCGGCAGGGACCTATGGCTACACCTTC. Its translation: CASLGPAGTYGYTF.

CDR3 region: CASSDFGLAGGLSGANVLTF. The CDR3 DNA follows: TGTGCCAGTAGTGATTTCGGGCTAGCGGGAGGGCTCTCTGGGGCCAACGTCCTGACTTTC. This rearrangement joins TRBV19 to TRBJ2-6; TRBD2 matches at 12 bases. Germline V gene data show CDR1 as LNHDA and CDR2 as SQIVND (reference sequence). V shed 5 bases and J 0 bases; nucleotides not matched to a gene: 11. The CDR3 is 20 amino acids.

The CDR3 DNA reads as TGCGCCAGCAGAACGGAGGGGCGCAACTATGGCTACACCTTC. Amino acids: CASRTEGRNYGYTF. V usage is TRBV5-1 and J usage is TRBJ1-2; TRBD1 might be the D (5 bases). V lost 5 bases to trimming and J lost 2 bases, with 13 bases between them. CDR1 SGHRS and CDR2 YFSETQ come from the germline V gene. The CDR3 totals 14 residues.

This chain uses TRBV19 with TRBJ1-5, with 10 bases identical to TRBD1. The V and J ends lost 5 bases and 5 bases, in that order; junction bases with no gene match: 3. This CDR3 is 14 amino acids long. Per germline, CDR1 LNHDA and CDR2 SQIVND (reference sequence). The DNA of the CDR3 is TGTGCCAGTAGTCTCGGGACAGGGGATCAGCCCCAGCATTTT. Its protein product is CASSLGTGDQPQHF.

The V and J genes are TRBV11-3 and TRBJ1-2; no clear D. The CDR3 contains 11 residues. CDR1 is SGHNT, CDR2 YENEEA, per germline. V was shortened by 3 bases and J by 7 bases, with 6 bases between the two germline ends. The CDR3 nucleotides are TGTGCCAGCAGCTTGGGAGTTGGCTACACCTTC. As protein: CASSLGVGYTF.

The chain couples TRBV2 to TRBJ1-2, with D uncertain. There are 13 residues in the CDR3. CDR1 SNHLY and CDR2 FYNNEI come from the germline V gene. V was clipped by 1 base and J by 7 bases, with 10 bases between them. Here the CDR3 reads CASSEGGVLGYTF. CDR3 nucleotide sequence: TGTGCCAGCAGTGAAGGTGGGGTTCTTGGCTACACCTTC.

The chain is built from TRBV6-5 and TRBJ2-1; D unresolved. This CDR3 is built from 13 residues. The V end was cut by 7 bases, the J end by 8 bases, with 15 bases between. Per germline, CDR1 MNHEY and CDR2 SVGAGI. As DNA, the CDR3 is TGTGCCAGCATTACGGCCGATCGTTATGAGCAGTTCTTC. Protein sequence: CASITADRYEQFF.

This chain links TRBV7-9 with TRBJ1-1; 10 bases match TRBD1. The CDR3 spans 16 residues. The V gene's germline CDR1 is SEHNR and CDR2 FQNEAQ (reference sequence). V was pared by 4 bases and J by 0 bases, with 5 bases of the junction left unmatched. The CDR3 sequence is CASSSGQGVMNTEAFF. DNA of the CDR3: TGTGCCAGCAGCTCCGGACAGGGGGTCATGAACACTGAAGCTTTCTTT.

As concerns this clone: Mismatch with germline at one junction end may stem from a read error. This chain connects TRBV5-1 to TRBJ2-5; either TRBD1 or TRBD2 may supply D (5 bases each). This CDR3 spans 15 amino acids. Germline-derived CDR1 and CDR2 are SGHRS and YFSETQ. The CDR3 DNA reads TGTGCCAGCAGCGCCATTCCGGGGCCTCAAGAGACCCAGTACTTC. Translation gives CASSAIPGPQETQYF.